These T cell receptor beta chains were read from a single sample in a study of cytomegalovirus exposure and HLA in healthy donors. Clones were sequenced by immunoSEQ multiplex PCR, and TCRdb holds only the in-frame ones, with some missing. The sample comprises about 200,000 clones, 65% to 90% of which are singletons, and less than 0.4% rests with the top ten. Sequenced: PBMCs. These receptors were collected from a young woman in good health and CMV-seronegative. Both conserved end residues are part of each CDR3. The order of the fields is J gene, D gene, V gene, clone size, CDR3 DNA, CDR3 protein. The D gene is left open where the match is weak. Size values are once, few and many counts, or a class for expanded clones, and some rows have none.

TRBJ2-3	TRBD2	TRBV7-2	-	TGTGCCAGCAGCCCAACTAGCGGTGCTTCTGGTACGCAGTATTTT	CASSPTSGASGTQYF
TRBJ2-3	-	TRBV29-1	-	TGCAGCGTCGTAGGGGGGGTAGATGGGACAGATACGCAGTATTTT	CSVVGGVDGTDTQYF
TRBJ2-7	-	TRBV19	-	TGTGCCAGTAGCCCGGGACTCATATCCTACGAGCAGTACTTC	CASSPGLISYEQYF
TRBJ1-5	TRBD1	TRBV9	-	TGTGCCAGCAGCTCGACAGGGGGCGCGTATCAGCCCCAGCATTTT	CASSSTGGAYQPQHF
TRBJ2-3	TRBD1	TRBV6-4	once	TGTGCCAGCAGTGACTTACTACAGGGGATACCACCGGATACGCAGTATTTT	CASSDLLQGIPPDTQYF
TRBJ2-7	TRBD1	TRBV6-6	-	TGTGCCAGCAGTACCCCGGGACAGCTCTACGAGCAGTACTTC	CASSTPGQLYEQYF
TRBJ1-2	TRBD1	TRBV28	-	TGTGCCAGCAGATTCTTGGACAGGGAAAGCTATGGCTACACCTTC	CASRFLDRESYGYTF
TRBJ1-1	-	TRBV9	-	TGTGCCAGCAGCGTAGCTCCGCGGAGCACTGAAGCTTTCTTT	CASSVAPRSTEAFF
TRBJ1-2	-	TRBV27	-	TGTGCCAGCAGTTGGTATGGGGGCGGCTATGGCTACACCTTC	CASSWYGGGYGYTF
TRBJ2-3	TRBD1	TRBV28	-	TGTGCCAGCAGTTTCCCCACCCGGGACAGGGTATCGGATACGCAGTATTTT	CASSFPTRDRVSDTQYF
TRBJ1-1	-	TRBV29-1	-	TGCAGCGTTGAAGAAGGACCGGGATCTGAAGCTTTCTTT	CSVEEGPGSEAFF
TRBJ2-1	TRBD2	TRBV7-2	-	TGTGCCAGCAGCTTAGTAGCGGGAACTAATGAGCAGTTCTTC	CASSLVAGTNEQFF
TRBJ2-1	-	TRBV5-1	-	TGCGCCAGCAGCTTGGGCGCAGGGCGCCACAATGAGCAGTTCTTC	CASSLGAGRHNEQFF
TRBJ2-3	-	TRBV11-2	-	TGTGCCAGCAGCTATACTAGTGAGGTGCAGTATTTT	CASSYTSEVQYF
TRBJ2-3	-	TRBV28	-	TGTGCCAGCAGCCGACAGGCCTCTAGCACAGATACGCAGTATTTT	CASSRQASSTDTQYF
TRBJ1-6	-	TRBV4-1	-	TGCGCCAGCAGCCAGACGCAGACAGATCATAATTCACCCCTCCACTTT	CASSQTQTDHNSPLHF
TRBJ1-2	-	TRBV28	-	TGTGCCAGCAATACACTCAGAAGGGGTGGCGGCTATGGCTACACCTTC	CASNTLRRGGGYGYTF
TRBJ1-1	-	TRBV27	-	TGTGCCAGCAGTTTATCGCAGGGGTTCAACACTGAAGCTTTCTTT	CASSLSQGFNTEAFF
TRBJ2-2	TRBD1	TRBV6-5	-	TGTGCCAGCAGTCGACAGGGGTCCGGGGAGCTGTTTTTT	CASSRQGSGELFF
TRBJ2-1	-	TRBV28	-	TGTGCCAGCAGTTTATCCGGGATGTCCTACAATGAGCAGTTCTTC	CASSLSGMSYNEQFF
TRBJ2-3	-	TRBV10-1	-	TGCGCCAGCAGTGAGTCATCGCAGGGTGGCGATACGCAGTATTTT	CASSESSQGGDTQYF
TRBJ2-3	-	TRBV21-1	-	TGTGCCAGCAGCCCGCAACCGACTAGCACAGATACGCAGTATTTT	CASSPQPTSTDTQYF